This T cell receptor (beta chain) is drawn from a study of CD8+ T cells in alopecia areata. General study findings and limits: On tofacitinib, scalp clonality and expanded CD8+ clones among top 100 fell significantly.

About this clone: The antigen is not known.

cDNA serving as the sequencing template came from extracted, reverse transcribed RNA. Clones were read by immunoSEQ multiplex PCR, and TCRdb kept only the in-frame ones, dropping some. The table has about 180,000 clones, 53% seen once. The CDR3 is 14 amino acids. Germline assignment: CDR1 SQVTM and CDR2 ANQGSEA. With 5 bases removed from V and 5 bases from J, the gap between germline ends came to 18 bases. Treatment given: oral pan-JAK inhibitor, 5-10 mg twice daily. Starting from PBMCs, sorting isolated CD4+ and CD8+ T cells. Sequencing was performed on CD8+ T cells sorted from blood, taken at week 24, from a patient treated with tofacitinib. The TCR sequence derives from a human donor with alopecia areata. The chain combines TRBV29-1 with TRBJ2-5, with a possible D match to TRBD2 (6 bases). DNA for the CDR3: TGCAGCGTTTCGAACCGGGGTGGGGGGGAGACCCAGTACTTC. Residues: CSVSNRGGGETQYF.